This TCR beta chain appears in the sequencing data of a study of pediatric ulcerative colitis. The study's findings and limits: No controls had the two rectal clonotypes shared by ulcerative colitis patients. Repertoires came from total lymphocyte DNA, not specific subsets. In rectum, acute severe colitis had expanded clones and less diversity.

Each sample received Survey-level depth of up to 500,000 reads. Profiled with immunoSEQ multiplex PCR; TCRdb holds only in-frame clones, not every one. Altogether 15,000 to 20,000 clones are present, roughly 80% being singletons, with the ten largest covering about 7.6%. About this clone itself: Antigen: not known.

One to two pinch biopsies were taken from the rectum during colonoscopy. Germline V lookup: CDR1 SGHKS, CDR2 YYEKEE (reference sequence). Trimming shortened V by 3 bases and J by 5 bases, and 9 bases separated the two germline ends. The CDR3 covers 13 residues. This receptor was identified in a boy under 18 who was a control in a study of pediatric ulcerative colitis. This chain links TRBV5-5 with TRBJ2-1; D may be TRBD1 or TRBD2 (5 bases each). The sequenced material came from gut tissue. The CDR3: CASSWGSNNEQFF. The CDR3 DNA follows: TGTGCCAGCAGCTGGGGGTCAAACAATGAGCAGTTCTTC.